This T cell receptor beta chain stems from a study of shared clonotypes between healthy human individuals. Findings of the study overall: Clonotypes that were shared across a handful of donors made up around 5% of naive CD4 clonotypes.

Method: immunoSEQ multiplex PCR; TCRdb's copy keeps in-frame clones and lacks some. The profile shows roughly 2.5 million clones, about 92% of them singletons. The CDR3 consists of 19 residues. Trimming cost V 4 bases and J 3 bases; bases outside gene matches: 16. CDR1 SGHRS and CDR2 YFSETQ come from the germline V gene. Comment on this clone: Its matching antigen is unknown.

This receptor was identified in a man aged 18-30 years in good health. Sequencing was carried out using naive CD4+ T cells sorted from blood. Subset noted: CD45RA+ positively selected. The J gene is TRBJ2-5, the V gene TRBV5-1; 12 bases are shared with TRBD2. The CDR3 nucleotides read TGCGCCAGCAGCCCGGGTGGGGCTAGCGGGAGGGGAAGTAAAGAGACCCAGTACTTC. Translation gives CASSPGGASGRGSKETQYF.